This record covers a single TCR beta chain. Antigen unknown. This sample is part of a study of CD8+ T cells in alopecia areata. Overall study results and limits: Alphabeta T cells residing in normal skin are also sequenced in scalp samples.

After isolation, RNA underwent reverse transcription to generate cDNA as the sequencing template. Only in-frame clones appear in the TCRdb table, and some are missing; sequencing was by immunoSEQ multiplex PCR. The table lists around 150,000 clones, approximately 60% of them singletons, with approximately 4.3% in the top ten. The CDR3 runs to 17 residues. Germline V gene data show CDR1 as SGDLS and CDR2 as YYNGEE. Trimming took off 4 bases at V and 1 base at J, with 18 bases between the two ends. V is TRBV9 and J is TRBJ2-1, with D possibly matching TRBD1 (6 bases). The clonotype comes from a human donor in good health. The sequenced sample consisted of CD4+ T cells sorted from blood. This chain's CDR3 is CASSLFGTRLSYNEQFF. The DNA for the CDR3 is TGTGCCAGCAGCCTTTTCGGGACACGGCTTTCCTACAATGAGCAGTTCTTC.